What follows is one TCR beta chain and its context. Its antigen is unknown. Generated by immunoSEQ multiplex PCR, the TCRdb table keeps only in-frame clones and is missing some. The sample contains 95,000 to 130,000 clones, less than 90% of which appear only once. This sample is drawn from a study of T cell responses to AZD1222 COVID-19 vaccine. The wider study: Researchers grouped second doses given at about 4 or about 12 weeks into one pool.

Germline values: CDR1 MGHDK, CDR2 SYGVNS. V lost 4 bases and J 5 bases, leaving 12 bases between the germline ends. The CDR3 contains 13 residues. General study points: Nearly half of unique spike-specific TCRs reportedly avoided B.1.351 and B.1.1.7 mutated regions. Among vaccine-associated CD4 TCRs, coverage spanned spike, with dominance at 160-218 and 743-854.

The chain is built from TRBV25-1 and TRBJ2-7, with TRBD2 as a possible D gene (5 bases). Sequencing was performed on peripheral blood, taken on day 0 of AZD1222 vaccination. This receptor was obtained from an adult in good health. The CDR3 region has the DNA TGTGCCAGCAGTGTCGGGAACGAGGACGAGCAGTACTTC. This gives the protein CASSVGNEDEQYF.